A single sample gave rise to the 7 T cell receptor beta chains below, sequenced in a study of human T cells and chemical hapten exposure. TCRdb called the RACE reads again in MiXCR, with one record for every CDR3 protein. The table shows about 110,000 distinct CDR3 sequences, with 9.2% occurring only once. Time point in this sample: patch test 2, 6 weeks after DPC sensitization. The treatment was: therapeutic diphenylcyclopropenone sensitization with weekly scalp DPC. The sample consisted of whole blood, taken in connection with sensitization to the hapten diphenylcyclopropenone (DPC). These receptors came from a woman aged 40 to 50 with alopecia areata. Some clones in this sample may be carry-over from other donors' samples.

This rearrangement joins TRBV6-5 to TRBJ1-6; D remains ambiguous. The V gene's germline CDR1 is MNHEY and CDR2 SVGAGI. Trimming took 2 bases from V and 3 from J, leaving 8 bases between them. The CDR3 totals 15 residues. The CDR3 loop reads CASSYGGDYNSPLHF. CDR3 DNA: TGTGCCAGCAGTTACGGTGGGGACTATAATTCACCCCTCCACTTT.

This clonotype was observed many times. J is TRBJ2-7 and V is TRBV10-3, with D possibly TRBD2 on 5 matching bases. Trimming pared 10 bases from V and 0 bases from J, leaving 13 bases between. The CDR3 consists of 13 residues. The germline V gene encodes CDR1 ENHRY and CDR2 SYGVKD. The CDR3 DNA is TGTGCCACCCGGACTTCAACCTCCTACGAGCAGTACTTC. Translating it yields CATRTSTSYEQYF.

This clonotype turned up a few times. CDR3 DNA: TGTGCCAGCAGTTCAGGCGGGGGGCCGAGGGAGACCCAGTACTTC. This encodes CASSSGGGPRETQYF. The chain links TRBV12-3 or TRBV12-4 to TRBJ2-5; TRBD2 matches at 8 bases. With V trimmed by 4 bases and J by 5 bases, 9 bases remained unmatched. This CDR3 spans 15 amino acids.

This clonotype appeared many times. The genes are TRBV12-3 or TRBV12-4 and TRBJ1-5, with D unclear. CDR3 length equals 15 residues. Trimming stripped 8 bases from V and 2 bases from J, with 16 bases between. CDR3 coding DNA: TGTGCCAGCGACATGACCCCAGCCGGCAATCAGCCCCAGCATTTT. The encoded protein is CASDMTPAGNQPQHF.

The V and J genes are TRBV23-1 and TRBJ2-1; 7 bases map to TRBD2. TRBV23-1 is an ORF, and what it does is uncertain. There are 15 residues in the CDR3. The junction had 8 bases not matched to a gene; V was cut back by 7 bases and J by 2 bases. CDR3 in DNA: TGCGCCAGCAAGGCCGGGACTACCGCCTACAATGAGCAGTTCTTC. Its translation is CASKAGTTAYNEQFF.

The V gene is TRBV20-1, the J gene TRBJ2-3; D is tentatively TRBD1 or TRBD2 (5 bases each). Deletions cut 4 bases from V and 2 bases from J, with 7 bases between. Germline loops: CDR1 DFQATT, CDR2 SNEGSKA (reference sequence). CDR3 length: 12 amino acids. The CDR3 is CSATGATDTQYF. The CDR3 bases are TGCAGTGCTACCGGGGCCACAGATACGCAGTATTTT.

This clonotype was counted between two and nine times. V and J are TRBV27 and TRBJ2-5, with D tentatively TRBD1 (6 bases). Germline lookup yields CDR1 MNHEY and CDR2 SMNVEV (reference sequence). The CDR3 is made up of 14 amino acids. The germline V and J ends were trimmed by 6 bases and 7 bases, with 18 bases remaining between them. The CDR3 DNA sequence: TGTGCCAGCAGCACGAAAGGGGGAACCGGGACCCAGTACTTC. Its translation: CASSTKGGTGTQYF.